What follows are 8 T cell receptor beta chains derived from one specimen sequenced in a study of vaccination effects on CD4 cells after COVID-19. Clones were sequenced by immunoSEQ multiplex PCR, and TCRdb holds only the in-frame ones, with some missing. Here the sample spans about 72,000 clones, approximately 81% being singletons. Their specific antigens are unknown. Before sequencing took place, the ViraFEST assay used viral peptide pools to expand antigen-specific CD4+ T cells. It was after roughly 11 days of culture that CD4+ T cells were isolated. The participants, recipients of two vaccine doses, got either BNT162b2 or mRNA-1273. The starting material was CD4+ T cells from PBMCs cultured with HCoV-229E spike peptides, obtained after COVID-19 vaccination. The source is a human donor who received a COVID-19 vaccine.

This clone was recorded once. The chain joins TRBV14 to TRBJ1-1, with D maybe TRBD1 (6 bases). Germline V gives CDR1 SGHDN, CDR2 FVKESK. The CDR3 is 15 residues long. Trimming took off 4 bases at V and 1 base at J, with 13 bases between the two ends. The DNA of the CDR3 is TGTGCCAGCAGCCGGGCGGACAGCTCGAACACTGAAGCTTTCTTT. Translated, it gives CASSRADSSNTEAFF.

The genes are TRBV6-6 and TRBJ2-7; D unclear. CDR3 length: 14 amino acids. Germline values: CDR1 MNHNY, CDR2 SVGAGI (reference sequence). V shed 2 bases and J shed 4 bases, with 12 bases lying between them. The CDR3: CASSYDSAGYEQYV. Written as DNA, the CDR3 is TGTGCCAGCAGTTACGATAGTGCCGGGTACGAGCAGTACGTC.

V is TRBV9 and J is TRBJ1-2, with no clear D. Germline CDR1 is SGDLS and CDR2 is YYNGEE. The CDR3 spans 12 residues. Trimming stripped 4 bases from V and 7 bases from J, with 11 bases between. CDR3 sequence (DNA): TGTGCCAGCAGCAGGGCAAACCTTGGCTACACCTTC. Encoded protein: CASSRANLGYTF.

This chain links TRBV7-8 with TRBJ1-5; no clear D. Germline lookup yields CDR1 SGHVS and CDR2 FQNEAQ. Trimming stripped 1 base from V and 0 bases from J, with 16 bases between. CDR3 length: 18 residues. CDR3 residues: CASSLESGRPYSNQPQHF. For the CDR3, the DNA is TGTGCCAGCAGCTTAGAGTCGGGCAGACCCTATAGCAATCAGCCCCAGCATTTT.

The chain joins TRBV6-2 or TRBV6-3 to TRBJ2-2; D unclear. Trimming left V 2 bases short and J 4 bases short, with 8 bases between. The CDR3 has 14 amino acids. Germline loops: CDR1 MNHEY, CDR2 SVGEGT. The CDR3 here is CASSYRTITGELFF. DNA of the CDR3: TGTGCCAGCAGTTACAGGACGATCACCGGGGAGCTGTTTTTT.

The chain has TRBV5-1 and TRBJ1-6, with 9 bases identical to TRBD1. Germline lookup yields CDR1 SGHRS and CDR2 YFSETQ. The CDR3 sequence is 16 residues long. Trimming removed 5 bases from V and 7 bases from J; junction bases left unmatched: 10. CDR3 sequence: CASRSNPGTGNSPLHF. The DNA of the CDR3 is TGCGCCAGCAGGTCGAACCCCGGGACAGGGAATTCACCCCTCCACTTT.

This sequence joins TRBV27 and TRBJ1-5, with 9 bases matching TRBD1. The V gene end was trimmed by 5 bases and the J gene end by 3 bases; junction bases not matched to a gene: 8. CDR1 and CDR2 from the germline V gene are MNHEY and SMNVEV (reference sequence). CDR3 length: 16 residues. The CDR3 bases are TGTGCCAGCAGTCCACTGGACAGGGGCGCCAATCAGCCCCAGCATTTT. It is translated as CASSPLDRGANQPQHF.

The CDR3, as DNA: TGTGCCAGCAGCCCCTTCCCGGGACAGACCTACGAGCAGTACGTC. Translation: CASSPFPGQTYEQYV. J is TRBJ2-7 and V is TRBV3-1 (or the pseudogene TRBV3-2); 7 nucleotides line up with TRBD1. CDR1 LGHDT and CDR2 YNNKEL come from the germline V gene (reference sequence). The ends lost 4 bases at V and 2 bases at J; junction bases unmatched: 8. The CDR3 spans 15 residues.